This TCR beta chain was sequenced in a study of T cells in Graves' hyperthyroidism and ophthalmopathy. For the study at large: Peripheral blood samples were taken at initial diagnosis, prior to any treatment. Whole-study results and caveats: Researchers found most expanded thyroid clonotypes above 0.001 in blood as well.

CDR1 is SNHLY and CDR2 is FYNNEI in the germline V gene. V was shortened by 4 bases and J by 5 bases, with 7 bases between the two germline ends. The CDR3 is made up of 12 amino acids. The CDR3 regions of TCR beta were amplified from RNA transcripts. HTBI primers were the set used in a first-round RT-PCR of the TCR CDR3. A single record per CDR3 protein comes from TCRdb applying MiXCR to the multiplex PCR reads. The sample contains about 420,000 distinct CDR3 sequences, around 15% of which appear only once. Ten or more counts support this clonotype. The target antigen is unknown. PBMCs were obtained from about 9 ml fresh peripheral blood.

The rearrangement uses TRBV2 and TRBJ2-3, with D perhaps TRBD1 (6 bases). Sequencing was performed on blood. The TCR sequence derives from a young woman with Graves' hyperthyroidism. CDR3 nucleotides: TGTGCCAGCAGTGCAGGGGAAGATACGCAGTATTTT. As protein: CASSAGEDTQYF.